This entry describes one TCR beta chain. This clone has just one count. Its binding antigen is unknown. No per-base quality is available; no much larger clone lies one base away. V is trimmed back by 6 bases and J by 4 bases, and the junction contains 5 bases that no gene match accounts for. The CDR3 goes from the cysteine to the phenylalanine over 14 residues. The sequence is cut down to CDR3 DNA, 42 bases in frame from base 1. CDR1 and CDR2 (SNHLY, FYNNEI) derive from the germline V gene. The sample's time point label is to be understood as: baseline before first vaccination. The treatment or condition label of this sample denotes: meningococcal conjugate vaccine given as trial control. Samples from vaccinated people were obtained from the UK trials COV001 and COV002, which included a single-blind randomized controlled phase 2/3 trial of AZD1222 (ChAdOx1 nCoV-19) in healthy adults. For TCRbeta chain sequencing, PBMC samples from trial participants were taken at day 0 and at day 28 after the second dose.

The CDR3 regions of human TCRbeta chains were analyzed by immunosequencing. Per the original workflow: TCRs in the repertoires were compared against a reference library of SARS-CoV-2-specific TCRs that had been generated with the MIRA antigen-specificity platform. Breadth was defined as the fraction of unique TCRs that were SARS-CoV-2-associated, and depth was defined as the fraction of total T cells that were SARS-CoV-2-associated. Using the MIRA data, every spike-specific TCR was mapped to the spike region that the TCR reacted to and assigned to either a CD4 or a CD8 class. Log10-transformed breadth and depth values were compared by one-way ANOVA with Sidak's multiple comparisons tests. TCRdb took this table from immuneACCESS and kept in-frame rearrangements with V and J called. Such tables lack part of the clones; where checked against another copy, unresolved V genes explain under half of the gap, and the rest is unexplained. The V and J calls and clone size are taken from that table; D and trimming were inferred from the DNA. The sample records about 220,000 clones, roughly 91% of which are singletons. 0.9% to 1.1% of the sample goes to the ten largest clones.

These data originate in a study of T cell responses to AZD1222 COVID-19 vaccine (dated by TCRdb to the early 2020s). General notes on the study: A total of 233 trial participants underwent TCR sequencing, of whom roughly 210 had received two doses of AZD1222 and about 26 had received two doses of the MenACWY control vaccine. Trial participants were enrolled by age into 18-55, 56-69 and 70-plus year subgroups, with around 140, 26 and 57 TCR-sequenced participants respectively. What the study reported, not specific to this receptor: No day 14 peak-response samples were available, so repertoires were characterized only after the peak T cell response. Most participants were white British and females outnumbered males, and the authors suggested that clonal diversity may have been underestimated. Spike-specific TCR breadth and depth rose significantly after two AZD1222 doses compared with day 0 and with MenACWY recipients. Conclusions about previously exposed vaccinees are limited because only 6 or 7 AZD1222 recipients were SARS-CoV-2 seropositive at baseline. Reportedly, almost half of the unique spike-specific TCRs recognized epitopes lying outside the regions that are mutated in the B.1.351 and B.1.1.7 variants. In the small 56-69-year group, the increase in depth fell short of significance, most likely because of low power. The whole spike protein was spanned by vaccine-associated CD4 TCRs, and dominant responses were seen in regions 160-218 and 743-854.

The rearranged segments are TRBV2 and TRBJ2-2; TRBD2 fits 7 bases in the junction. Source: peripheral blood, taken on day 0 of MenACWY control vaccination. The receptor was derived from an adult in good health. The nucleotide sequence is TGTGCCAGCAGCCCCGGGGGGAGCACCGGGGAGCTGTTTTTT. This sequence encodes CASSPGGSTGELFF.